Below, 24 T cell receptor beta chains from the same sample are listed, as sequenced in a study of response to subunit inactivated influenza vaccine. From the RT-PCR reads, TCRdb called clonotypes with MiXCR, one entry per CDR3 protein. The sample lists about 530,000 distinct CDR3 sequences, about an eighth occurring once. The specimen was PBMCs from blood, collected about 40 days after vaccination. The receptors were gathered from a man between 50 and 59 years old who received an inactivated influenza vaccine.

This clonotype was detected only a few times. The V gene is TRBV4-3, the J gene TRBJ2-7; 7 bases fit TRBD1. The CDR3 extends over 16 amino acids. J was trimmed by 4 bases and V by 3 bases; bases with no gene match: 12. Per germline, CDR1 LGHNA and CDR2 YSLEER. The CDR3 DNA reads as TGCGCCAGCAGCCAGGACCCAAGGGACAGTACTTACGAGCAGTACTTC. It yields the protein CASSQDPRDSTYEQYF.

The gene calls are TRBV24-1 and TRBJ2-3; TRBD1 is a possible D gene (6 bases). V dropped 3 bases and J dropped 1 base, with 13 bases sitting between them. CDR1 KGHDR and CDR2 SFDVKD come from the germline V gene. The CDR3 runs 16 residues. CDR3 bases: TGTGCCACCAGTGATACAAGGAACAGGGGCACAGATACGCAGTATTTT. Its protein product is CATSDTRNRGTDTQYF.

This clonotype appeared a few times. The chain recombines TRBV6-2 or TRBV6-3 with TRBJ2-3, with a tentative D call TRBD2 (5 bases). CDR1 and CDR2 (germline): MNHEY, SVGEGT. This CDR3 is 15 amino acids long. The V gene lost 0 bases and the J gene lost 4 bases, with 11 bases spanning the gap. The CDR3 coding sequence is TGTGCCAGCAGTTACTCCGCCGGGAAGCCAGATACGCAGTATTTT. Encoded protein: CASSYSAGKPDTQYF.

This clonotype has only a few counts. V usage is TRBV27 and J usage is TRBJ1-5; a weak D match, TRBD1 (5 bases). V was cut by 7 bases and J by 2 bases, with 12 bases left in between. This CDR3 has 14 residues. Germline CDR1 and CDR2: MNHEY and SMNVEV (reference sequence). The CDR3 nucleotides are TGTGCCAGCACGACGGGGGGTGGCAATCAGCCCCAGCATTTT. It is translated as CASTTGGGNQPQHF.

This clonotype was counted between two and nine times. This rearrangement joins TRBV7-9 to TRBJ2-1; no definite D call. V was shortened by 5 bases and J by 0 bases, with 17 bases between the two germline ends. The CDR3 spans 17 residues. The germline V gene has CDR1 SEHNR and CDR2 FQNEAQ (reference sequence). The chain's CDR3 is CASSPFITESSYNEQFF. The CDR3 DNA is TGTGCCAGCAGCCCATTCATTACAGAGAGCTCCTACAATGAGCAGTTCTTC.

J is TRBJ2-3 and V is TRBV20-1; perhaps TRBD2 as D (6 bases). The CDR3 runs 14 residues. V lost 3 bases, J lost 7 bases, and 17 bases lay in between. Germline assignment: CDR1 DFQATT and CDR2 SNEGSKA (reference sequence). The CDR3 nucleotides are TGCAGTGCTAGTGTGGGGGGATCACCCTATACGCAGTATTTT. This codes for CSASVGGSPYTQYF.

V is TRBV19 and J is TRBJ2-5, with no clear D. V was pared by 0 bases and J by 2 bases, with 16 bases between. The CDR3 has 17 residues. Per germline, CDR1 LNHDA and CDR2 SQIVND (reference sequence). CDR3 nucleotide sequence: TGTGCCAGTAGTATAGATCTGGGTGTGGCGGCGCAAGAGACCCAGTACTTC. Residues: CASSIDLGVAAQETQYF.

The rearrangement uses TRBV6-1 and TRBJ2-7; the D is unclear. The germline CDR1 and CDR2 sequences are MNHNS and SASEGT. The CDR3 contains 13 residues. V was trimmed by 2 bases and J by 3 bases, leaving 8 bases between them. CDR3 sequence: CASSERADYEQYF. CDR3 bases: TGTGCCAGCAGTGAACGGGCGGACTACGAGCAGTACTTC.

The chain employs TRBV20-1 and TRBJ1-2; D ambiguous. The V gene lost 1 base and the J gene lost 7 bases, with 16 bases spanning the gap. The germline CDR1 and CDR2 sequences are DFQATT and SNEGSKA (reference sequence). There are 14 residues in the CDR3. CDR3 amino acids: CSARVGRMGSGYTF. DNA of the CDR3: TGCAGTGCTAGAGTTGGTCGCATGGGATCTGGCTACACCTTC.

This clonotype has only a few counts. The genes are TRBV7-2 and TRBJ2-2; TRBD2 might be the D (6 bases). V was shortened by 5 bases and J by 4 bases, with 11 bases between the two germline ends. CDR3 length equals 14 residues. CDR1 is SGHTA, CDR2 FQGNSA, per germline. This CDR3 is CASSRNSGTGELFF. CDR3 coding DNA: TGTGCCAGCAGCCGAAATAGCGGCACCGGGGAGCTGTTTTTT.

The chain recombines TRBV5-1 with TRBJ2-3; 10 bases match TRBD2. Germline-derived CDR1 and CDR2 are SGHRS and YFSETQ. Trimming took 0 bases from V and 2 from J; bases not matched to a gene: 6. The CDR3 sequence is 17 residues long. The CDR3, as DNA: TGCGCCAGCAGCTTGGAGTACCTAGCGGGGGTCACAGATACGCAGTATTTT. This gives the protein CASSLEYLAGVTDTQYF.

V and J are TRBV10-3 and TRBJ2-7; D uncertain. The CDR3 sequence is 11 residues long. Germline CDR1 is ENHRY and CDR2 is SYGVKD. V lost 10 bases and J lost 3, with 10 bases in between. Written as DNA, the CDR3 is TGTGCCACCTCCAACCTCTACGAGCAGTACTTC. Protein sequence: CATSNLYEQYF.

The V gene is TRBV25-1, the J gene TRBJ1-1, with 7 positions matching TRBD1. Germline V gives CDR1 MGHDK, CDR2 SYGVNS. CDR3 length equals 14 residues. V dropped 3 bases and J dropped 5; count of bases not matched to a gene: 6. DNA for the CDR3: TGTGCCAGCAGTGACCCCGCAGGGGGGACTGAAGCTTTCTTT. This translates into CASSDPAGGTEAFF.

This clonotype occurred a few times. The chain carries TRBV10-3 and TRBJ2-1; the D gene is possibly TRBD1 (6 bases). Trimming cost V 2 bases and J 8 bases, with 16 bases left between them. The CDR3 runs 15 residues. Germline V CDR1 and CDR2: ENHRY, SYGVKD. The CDR3 sequence: CAISEGDIKDHEQFF. Written as DNA, the CDR3 is TGTGCCATCAGTGAGGGGGACATAAAGGACCATGAGCAGTTCTTC.

This clonotype was seen more than once but under ten times. This chain links TRBV30 with TRBJ1-2; D is undetermined. This CDR3 region has 12 residues. The germline V gene encodes CDR1 GTSNPN and CDR2 SVGIG (reference sequence). The V and J ends lost 4 bases and 8 bases respectively, with 14 bases between them. The CDR3 sequence: CAWTPRPLGYTF. Written as DNA, the CDR3 is TGTGCCTGGACCCCGCGCCCCTTGGGCTACACCTTC.

This chain uses TRBV27 with TRBJ2-2; no definite D call. The V and J ends lost 7 bases and 0 bases respectively, with 6 bases between them. In germline, CDR1 is MNHEY, CDR2 SMNVEV (reference sequence). The CDR3 sequence is 13 residues long. The CDR3, as DNA: TGTGCCAGCAAAGGGCCGAACACCGGGGAGCTGTTTTTT. Amino acids: CASKGPNTGELFF.

V and J are TRBV10-3 and TRBJ1-5; 8 bases are shared with TRBD1. The CDR3 sequence is 15 residues long. Trimming took 0 bases from V and 6 from J; bases not matched to a gene: 4. In germline, CDR1 is ENHRY, CDR2 SYGVKD. Written as DNA, the CDR3 is TGTGCCATCAGTGAGTCGGACAGGGTTGGTCAGCCCCAGCATTTT. Amino acids: CAISESDRVGQPQHF.

This clonotype showed up many times. The rearrangement joins TRBV7-9 to TRBJ2-7; D is ambiguous. Trimming took 5 bases from V and 4 from J, leaving 6 bases between them. The CDR3 runs to 11 residues. Germline lookup yields CDR1 SEHNR and CDR2 FQNEAQ (reference sequence). The CDR3 sequence: CASSPIYEQYF. As DNA, the CDR3 is TGTGCCAGCAGCCCAATTTACGAGCAGTACTTC.

The sample holds a few counts of this clonotype. The CDR3 coding sequence is TGTGCCAGCAGCGCCTCCGGGACTAGATACACAGATACGCAGTATTTT. It encodes CASSASGTRYTDTQYF. The V gene is TRBV9, the J gene TRBJ2-3, with TRBD2 matching over 8 bases. This CDR3 comprises 16 residues. V was clipped by 3 bases and J by 2 bases; unmatched bases: 8. The germline gives CDR1 SGDLS, CDR2 YYNGEE.

The chain employs TRBV28 and TRBJ2-7; no firm D call. Germline lookup yields CDR1 MDHEN and CDR2 SYDVKM. The CDR3 totals 15 residues. V lost 10 bases and J lost 0, with 19 bases in between. The CDR3 DNA reads as TGTGCCAACAGCTCCGACCGTCGACCCTCCTACGAGCAGTACTTC. Translating gives CANSSDRRPSYEQYF.

The DNA of the CDR3 is TGCAGTGCTAGGACCCGGGACAACTCCTACGAGCAGTACTTC. Translation gives CSARTRDNSYEQYF. The chain is built from TRBV20-1 and TRBJ2-7; D is perhaps TRBD1 (6 bases). Deletions cut 3 bases from V and 0 bases from J, with 12 bases between. This CDR3 has 14 residues. Germline loops: CDR1 DFQATT, CDR2 SNEGSKA (reference sequence).

About this clonotype itself: Its ends do not fully match the called genes, so a read error is possible. The chain is built from TRBV5-1 and TRBJ1-1; D is ambiguous. CDR1 is SGHRS and CDR2 is YFSETQ in the germline V gene. The CDR3 consists of 14 residues. The CDR3 here is CARSLVGLQTEAFF. The CDR3 bases are TGCGCCAGAAGCTTGGTGGGATTACAAACTGAAGCTTTCTTT.

The chain is built from TRBV7-9 and TRBJ2-1; 11 nucleotides agree with TRBD2. This CDR3 has 16 residues. Germline CDR1 reads SEHNR; CDR2 reads FQNEAQ (reference sequence). V trimming: 4 bases; J trimming: 4 bases; junction bases outside the gene matches: 6. This CDR3 reads CASSSAGTSGYNEQFF. CDR3 nucleotide sequence: TGTGCCAGCAGCTCCGCCGGGACTAGCGGATACAATGAGCAGTTCTTC.

The chain has TRBV7-9 and TRBJ2-3; a possible D gene is TRBD2 (5 bases). The CDR3 has 15 residues. V was trimmed by 3 bases and J by 0 bases, leaving 10 bases between them. Germline V gene sequence: CDR1 SEHNR, CDR2 FQNEAQ (reference sequence). This chain's CDR3 is CASSFSGMSTDTQYF. The CDR3 DNA sequence: TGTGCCAGCAGCTTCTCCGGGATGAGCACAGATACGCAGTATTTT.